This TCR beta chain derives from a study of cytomegalovirus exposure and HLA in healthy donors. Overall study findings and caveats: Testing in vitro showed three CMV-associated chains specific for CMV antigens.

Libraries were prepared by immunoSEQ multiplex PCR; TCRdb keeps only in-frame clonotypes and omits some of them. This table has 150,000 to 200,000 clones, 85% appearing once. For this clone: Its antigen remains unidentified.

The specimen was PBMCs. The sequence came from a man younger than 35 in good health and CMV-seropositive.

In DNA form, the CDR3 reads TGTGCCAGCAGCTTAAGGGACAGTTACAATGAGCAGTTCTTC. Protein: CASSLRDSYNEQFF. This chain connects TRBV5-6 to TRBJ2-1; TRBD1 aligns across 7 bases. The CDR3 extends over 14 amino acids. V lost 2 bases and J lost 4; bases outside the gene matches: 3. Per germline, CDR1 SGHDT and CDR2 YYEEEE.